Reported below is one T cell receptor (beta chain). The antigen remains unidentified. This specimen comes from a study of blood T cells in healthy people across ages. Study results and caveats: Naive T cell percentage by flow cytometry tracked strongly with beta diversity.

It was with a sample-barcoded 5' primer and a J-beta primer mix that a second PCR of about 6 to 11 cycles was run. TCRdb reprocessed the 5' RACE reads with MiXCR, giving one entry per CDR3 protein. The profile shows about 1,400,000 distinct CDR3 sequences, roughly 59% of them singletons. After removal of 4 bases from V and 5 bases from J, the junction contained 15 bases not matched to a gene. Germline-derived CDR1 and CDR2 are SGHVS and FQNEAQ. The CDR3 is 18 amino acids. The sequencing input was blood. The V gene is TRBV7-8, the J gene TRBJ2-3, with 10 bases matching TRBD2. The sequence was collected from a young man in good health. CDR3 in amino acids: CASSSQAAGGPGIDTQYF. The CDR3 DNA follows: TGTGCCAGCAGCTCCCAGGCAGCGGGAGGGCCTGGTATAGATACGCAGTATTTT.